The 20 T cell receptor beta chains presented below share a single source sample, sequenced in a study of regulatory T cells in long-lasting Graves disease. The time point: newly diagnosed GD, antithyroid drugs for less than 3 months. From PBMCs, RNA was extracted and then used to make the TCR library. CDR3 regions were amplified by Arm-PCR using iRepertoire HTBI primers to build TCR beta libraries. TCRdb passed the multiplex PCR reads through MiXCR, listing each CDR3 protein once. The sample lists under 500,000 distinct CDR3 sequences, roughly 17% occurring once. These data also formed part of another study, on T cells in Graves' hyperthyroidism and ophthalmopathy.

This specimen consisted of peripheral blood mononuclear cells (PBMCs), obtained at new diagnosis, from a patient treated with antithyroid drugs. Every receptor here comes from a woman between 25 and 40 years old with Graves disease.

CDR3: CAWNGDFQETQYF. CDR3 bases: TGTGCCTGGAATGGCGATTTTCAAGAGACCCAGTACTTC. The chain is built from TRBV30 and TRBJ2-5; D is uncertain. Deletions cut 4 bases from V and 2 bases from J, with 11 bases between. CDR3 length equals 13 residues. Germline V gives CDR1 GTSNPN, CDR2 SVGIG (reference sequence).

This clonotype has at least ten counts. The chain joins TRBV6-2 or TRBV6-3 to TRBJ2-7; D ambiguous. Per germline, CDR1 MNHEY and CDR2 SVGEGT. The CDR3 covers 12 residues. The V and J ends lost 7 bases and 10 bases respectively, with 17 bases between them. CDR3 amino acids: CASTYEKGRQYF. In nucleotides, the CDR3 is TGTGCCAGCACCTATGAGAAGGGTCGTCAGTACTTC.

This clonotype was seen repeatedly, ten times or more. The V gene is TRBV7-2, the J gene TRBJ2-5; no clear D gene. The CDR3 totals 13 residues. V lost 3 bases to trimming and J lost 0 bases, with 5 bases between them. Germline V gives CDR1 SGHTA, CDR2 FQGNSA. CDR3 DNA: TGTGCCAGCAGCTTTCAGGACCAAGAGACCCAGTACTTC. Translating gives CASSFQDQETQYF. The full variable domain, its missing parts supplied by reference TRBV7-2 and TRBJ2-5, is GAGVSQSPSNKVTEKGKDVELRCDPISGHTALYWYRQSLGQGLEFLIYFQGNSAPDKSGLPSDRFSAERTGGSVSTLTIQRTQQEDSAVYLCASSFQDQETQYFGPGTRLLVL.

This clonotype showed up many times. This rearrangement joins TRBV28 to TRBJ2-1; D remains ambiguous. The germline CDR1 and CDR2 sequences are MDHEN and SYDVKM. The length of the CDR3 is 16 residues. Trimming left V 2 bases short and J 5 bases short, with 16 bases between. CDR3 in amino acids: CASSLGTHLGDNEQFF. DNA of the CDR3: TGTGCCAGCAGTTTAGGTACCCACCTCGGAGACAATGAGCAGTTCTTC.

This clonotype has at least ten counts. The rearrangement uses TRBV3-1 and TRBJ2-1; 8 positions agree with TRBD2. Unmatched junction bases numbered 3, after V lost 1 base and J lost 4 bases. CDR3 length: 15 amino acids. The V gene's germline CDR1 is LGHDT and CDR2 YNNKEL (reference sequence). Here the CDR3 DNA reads TGTGCCAGCAGCCAAGGTTCGGGGGGGTACAATGAGCAGTTCTTC. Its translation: CASSQGSGGYNEQFF.

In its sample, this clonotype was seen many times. CDR3 DNA: TGTGCCAGCAGTTCCCGGGACAACATCGAGCAGTACTTC. Protein product: CASSSRDNIEQYF. The V and J genes are TRBV12-3 or TRBV12-4 and TRBJ2-7; D may be TRBD1 (6 bases). This CDR3 has 13 amino acids. Trimming took 4 bases from V and 6 from J, leaving 13 bases between them.

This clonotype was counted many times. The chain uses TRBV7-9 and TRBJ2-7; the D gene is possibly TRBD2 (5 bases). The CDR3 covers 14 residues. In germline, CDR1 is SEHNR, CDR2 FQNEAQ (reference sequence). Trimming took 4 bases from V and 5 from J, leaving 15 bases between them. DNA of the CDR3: TGTGCCAGCAGCTCCCCGGCTAGCAACCACGAGCAGTACTTC. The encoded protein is CASSSPASNHEQYF. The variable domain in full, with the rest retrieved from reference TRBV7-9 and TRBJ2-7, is DTGVSQNPRHKITKRGQNVTFRCDPISEHNRLYWYRQTLGQGPEFLTYFQNEAQLEKSRLLSDRFSAERPKGSFSTLEIQRTEQGDSAMYLCASSSPASNHEQYFGPGTRLTVT.

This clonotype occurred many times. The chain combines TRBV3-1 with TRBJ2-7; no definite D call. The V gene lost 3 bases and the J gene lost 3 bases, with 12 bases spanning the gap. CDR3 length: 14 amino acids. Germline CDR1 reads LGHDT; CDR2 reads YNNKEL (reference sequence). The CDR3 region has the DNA TGTGCCAGCAGCCACGCGGTAAATAGCTACGAGCAGTACTTC. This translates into CASSHAVNSYEQYF.

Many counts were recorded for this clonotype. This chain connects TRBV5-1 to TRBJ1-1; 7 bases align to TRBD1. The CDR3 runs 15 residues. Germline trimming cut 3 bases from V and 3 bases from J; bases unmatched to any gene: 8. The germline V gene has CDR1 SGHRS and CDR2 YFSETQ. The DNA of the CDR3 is TGCGCCAGCAGCTCAATGACAGGGATCCACACTGAAGCTTTCTTT. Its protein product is CASSSMTGIHTEAFF.

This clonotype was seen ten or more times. The CDR3 is CASKGQGNYEQYF. The DNA for the CDR3 is TGTGCCAGCAAGGGACAGGGGAACTACGAGCAGTACTTC. The chain uses TRBV2 and TRBJ2-7; 10 bases are shared with TRBD1. This CDR3 is 13 amino acids long. Trimming cost V 7 bases and J 3 bases; bases outside gene matches: 3. The germline CDR1 and CDR2 sequences are SNHLY and FYNNEI.

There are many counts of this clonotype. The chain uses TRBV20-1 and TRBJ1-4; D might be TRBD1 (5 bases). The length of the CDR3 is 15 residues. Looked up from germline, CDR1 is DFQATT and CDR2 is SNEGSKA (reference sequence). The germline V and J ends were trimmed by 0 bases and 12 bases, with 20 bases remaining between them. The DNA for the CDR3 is TGCAGTGCTAGAGACCCTCCTGGGTTAGAGGGGCAACTGTTTTTT. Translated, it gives CSARDPPGLEGQLFF.

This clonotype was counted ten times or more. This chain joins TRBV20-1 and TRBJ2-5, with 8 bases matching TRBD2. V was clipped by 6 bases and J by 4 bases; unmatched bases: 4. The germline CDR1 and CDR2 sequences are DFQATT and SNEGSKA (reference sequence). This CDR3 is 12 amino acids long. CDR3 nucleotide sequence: TGCAGTGCAAAGCGGGAGAGAGAGACCCAGTACTTC. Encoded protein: CSAKRERETQYF.

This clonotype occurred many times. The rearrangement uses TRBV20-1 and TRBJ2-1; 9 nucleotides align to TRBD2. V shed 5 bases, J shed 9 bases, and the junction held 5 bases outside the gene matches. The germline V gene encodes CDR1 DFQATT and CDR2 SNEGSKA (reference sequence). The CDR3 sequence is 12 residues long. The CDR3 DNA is TGCAGTGCTGCTCAGGGACTAGCTGAGCAGTTCTTC. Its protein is CSAAQGLAEQFF.

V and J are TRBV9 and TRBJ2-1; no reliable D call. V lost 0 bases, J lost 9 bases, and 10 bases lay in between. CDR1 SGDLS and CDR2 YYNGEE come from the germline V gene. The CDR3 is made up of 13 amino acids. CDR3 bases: TGTGCCAGCAGCGTAGGGGGTGGTGGTGAGCAGTTCTTC. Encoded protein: CASSVGGGGEQFF.

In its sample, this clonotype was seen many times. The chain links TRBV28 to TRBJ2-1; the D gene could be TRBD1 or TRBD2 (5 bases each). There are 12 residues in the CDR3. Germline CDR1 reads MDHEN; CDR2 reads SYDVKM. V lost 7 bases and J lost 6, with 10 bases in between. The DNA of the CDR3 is TGTGCCAGCAAGACGGGGCCCAATGAGCAGTTCTTC. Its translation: CASKTGPNEQFF.

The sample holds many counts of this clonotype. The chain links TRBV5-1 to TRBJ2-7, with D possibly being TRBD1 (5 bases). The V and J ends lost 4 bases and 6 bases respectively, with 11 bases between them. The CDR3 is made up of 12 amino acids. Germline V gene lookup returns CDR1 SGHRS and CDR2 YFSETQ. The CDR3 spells CASSPQGVEQYF. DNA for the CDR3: TGCGCCAGCAGCCCTCAGGGTGTCGAGCAGTACTTC.

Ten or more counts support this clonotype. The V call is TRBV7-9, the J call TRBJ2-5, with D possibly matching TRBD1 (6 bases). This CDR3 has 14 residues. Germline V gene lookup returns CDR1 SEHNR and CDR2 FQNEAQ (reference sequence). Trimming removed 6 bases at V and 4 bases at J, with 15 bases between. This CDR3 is CASRTQGLGETQYF. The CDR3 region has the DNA TGTGCCAGCAGAACCCAGGGGTTAGGAGAGACCCAGTACTTC.

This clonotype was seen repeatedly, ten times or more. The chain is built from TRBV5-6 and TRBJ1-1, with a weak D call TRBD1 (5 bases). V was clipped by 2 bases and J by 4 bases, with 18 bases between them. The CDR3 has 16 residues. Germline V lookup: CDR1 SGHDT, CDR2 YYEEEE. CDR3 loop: CASSFPSGGSATEAFF. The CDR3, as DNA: TGTGCCAGCAGCTTCCCGTCCGGGGGATCGGCCACTGAAGCTTTCTTT.

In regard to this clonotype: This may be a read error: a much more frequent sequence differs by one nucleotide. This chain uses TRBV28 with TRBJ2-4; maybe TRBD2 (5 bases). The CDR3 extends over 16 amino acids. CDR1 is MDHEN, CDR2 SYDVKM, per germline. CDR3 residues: CASSSYYSLAKNIRYF. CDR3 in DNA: TGTGCCAGCAGTTCCTATTACAGCCTAGCCAAAAACATTCGGTACTTC. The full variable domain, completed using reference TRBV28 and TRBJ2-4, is DVKVTQSSRYLVKRTGEKVFLECVQDMDHENMFWYRQDPGLGLRLIYFSYDVKMKEKGDIPEGYSVSREKKERFSLILESASTNQTSMYLCASSSYYSLAKNIRYFGAGTRLSVL.

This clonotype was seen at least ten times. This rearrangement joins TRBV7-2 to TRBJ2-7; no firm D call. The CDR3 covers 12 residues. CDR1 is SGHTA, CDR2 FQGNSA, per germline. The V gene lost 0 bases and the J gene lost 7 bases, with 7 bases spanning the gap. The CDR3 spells CASSLALGEQYF. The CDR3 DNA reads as TGTGCCAGCAGCTTAGCTTTGGGGGAGCAGTACTTC.